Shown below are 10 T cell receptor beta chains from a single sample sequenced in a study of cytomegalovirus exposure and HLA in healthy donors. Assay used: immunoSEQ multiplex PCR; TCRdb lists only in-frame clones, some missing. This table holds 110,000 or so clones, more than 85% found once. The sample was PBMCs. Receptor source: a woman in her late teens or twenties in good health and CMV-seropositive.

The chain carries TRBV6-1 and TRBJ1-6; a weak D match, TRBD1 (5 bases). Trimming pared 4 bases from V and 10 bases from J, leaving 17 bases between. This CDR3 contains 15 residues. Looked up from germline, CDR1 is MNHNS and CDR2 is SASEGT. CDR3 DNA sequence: TGTGCCAGCAGTGTCCGGTGGAGGGGAGACTCACCCCTCCACTTT. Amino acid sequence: CASSVRWRGDSPLHF.

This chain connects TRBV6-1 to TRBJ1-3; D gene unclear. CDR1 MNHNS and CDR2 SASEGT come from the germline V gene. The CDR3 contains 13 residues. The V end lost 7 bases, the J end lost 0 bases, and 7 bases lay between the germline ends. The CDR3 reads CASTEFSGNTIYF. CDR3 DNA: TGTGCCAGCACGGAGTTCTCTGGAAACACCATATATTTT.

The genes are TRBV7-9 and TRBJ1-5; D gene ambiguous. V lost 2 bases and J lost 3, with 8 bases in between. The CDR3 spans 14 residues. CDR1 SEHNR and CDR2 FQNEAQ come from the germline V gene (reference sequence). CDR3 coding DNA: TGTGCCAGCAGCTTACCCGCGATCAATCAGCCCCAGCATTTT. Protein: CASSLPAINQPQHF.

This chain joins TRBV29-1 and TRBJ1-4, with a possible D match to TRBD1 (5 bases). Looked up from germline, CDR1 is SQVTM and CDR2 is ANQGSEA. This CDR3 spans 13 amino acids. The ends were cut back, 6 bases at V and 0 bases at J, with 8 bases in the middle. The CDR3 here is CSVPGATNEKLFF. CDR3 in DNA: TGCAGCGTCCCGGGGGCAACTAATGAAAAACTGTTTTTT.

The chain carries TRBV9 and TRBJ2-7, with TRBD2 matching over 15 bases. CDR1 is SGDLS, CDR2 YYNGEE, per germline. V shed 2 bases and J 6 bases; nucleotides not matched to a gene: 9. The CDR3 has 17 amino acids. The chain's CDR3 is CASSVGTSGGPSGEQYF. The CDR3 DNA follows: TGTGCCAGCAGCGTCGGGACTAGCGGGGGGCCCTCCGGCGAGCAGTACTTC.

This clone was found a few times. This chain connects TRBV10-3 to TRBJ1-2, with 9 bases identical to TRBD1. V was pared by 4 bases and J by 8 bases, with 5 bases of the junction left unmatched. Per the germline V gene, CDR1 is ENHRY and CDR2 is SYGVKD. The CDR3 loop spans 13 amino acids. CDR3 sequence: CAISGQGVGGYTF. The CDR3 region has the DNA TGTGCCATCAGTGGACAGGGGGTAGGCGGCTACACCTTC.

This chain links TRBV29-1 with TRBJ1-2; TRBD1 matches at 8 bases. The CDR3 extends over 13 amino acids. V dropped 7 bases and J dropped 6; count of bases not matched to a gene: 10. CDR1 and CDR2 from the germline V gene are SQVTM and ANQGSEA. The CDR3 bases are TGCAGCGCTGCAACGAGACAGGGGAATGGCTACACCTTC. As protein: CSAATRQGNGYTF. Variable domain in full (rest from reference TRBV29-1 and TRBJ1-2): SAVISQKPSRDICQRGTSLTIQCQVDSQVTMMFWYRQQPGQSLTLIATANQGSEATYESGFVIDKFPISRPNLTFSTLTVSNMSPEDSSIYLCSAATRQGNGYTFGSGTRLTVV.

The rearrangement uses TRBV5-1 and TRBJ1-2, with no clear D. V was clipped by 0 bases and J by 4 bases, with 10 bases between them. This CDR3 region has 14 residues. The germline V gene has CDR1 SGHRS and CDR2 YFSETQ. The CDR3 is CASSLGSGVYGYTF. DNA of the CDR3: TGCGCCAGCAGCTTGGGTTCAGGTGTCTATGGCTACACCTTC.

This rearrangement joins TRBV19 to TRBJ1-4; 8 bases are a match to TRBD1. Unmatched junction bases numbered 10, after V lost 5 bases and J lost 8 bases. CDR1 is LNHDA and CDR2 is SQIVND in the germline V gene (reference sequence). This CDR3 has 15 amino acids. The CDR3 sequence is CASSDPTGEREKLFF. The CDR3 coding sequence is TGTGCCAGTAGTGACCCGACAGGGGAGCGCGAAAAACTGTTTTTT.

The DNA for the CDR3 is TGTGCCAGCAGTTTGTTCAGGGGGCGCGGAGAAAAACTGTTTTTT. Translated: CASSLFRGRGEKLFF. This chain joins TRBV28 and TRBJ1-4; 8 bases fit TRBD1. The V gene end was trimmed by 3 bases and the J gene end by 8 bases; junction bases not matched to a gene: 8. Per the germline V gene, CDR1 is MDHEN and CDR2 is SYDVKM. CDR3 size: 15 residues.